These T cell receptor beta chains were read from a single sample in a study of tumor and adjacent non-tumor tissue in lung cancer. TCRdb reprocessed the multiplex PCR reads via MiXCR and lists one record per CDR3 protein. The profile shows fewer than 75,000 distinct CDR3 sequences, approximately 73% of them singletons. Sequenced material: distant non-tumor lung tissue. Every receptor here comes from a man aged 60 to 75 with non-small cell lung cancer. CDR3s include the opening cysteine and the closing phenylalanine or tryptophan. A D gene is named only where the DNA matches it firmly. Rows may omit the clone size; those that give it use once, few, many or a size class.

TRBV12-3/TRBV12-4	-	TRBJ1-2	-	TGTGCCTCCAATAAAGGGGCCTTTACTAACTATGGCTACACCTTC	CASNKGAFTNYGYTF
TRBV19	-	TRBJ2-7	-	TGTGCCAGTAGTGGGACGGGGGACTACGAGCAGTACTTC	CASSGTGDYEQYF
TRBV6-2/TRBV6-3	-	TRBJ2-7	-	TGTGCCAGCAGACCCAGTGGGGAAACCTGCGAGCAGTACTTC	CASRPSGETCEQYF
TRBV5-1	-	TRBJ2-7	-	TGCGTCAGCAGCTTGAGGGCCGGTTGGGACCTGATTCCTTACGAGCAGTACTTC	CVSSLRAGWDLIPYEQYF
TRBV11-3	-	TRBJ2-1	-	TGTGCCAGCAGCTCCGGGACCACCAATGAGCAGTTCTTC	CASSSGTTNEQFF
TRBV14	-	TRBJ2-3	TRBD2	TGTGCCAGCAGCCAACGCCGTACTAGCGGGAGACGAACATATACGCAGTATTTT	CASSQRRTSGRRTYTQYF
TRBV12-3/TRBV12-4	-	TRBJ2-6	-	TGTGCGAGCGGTCTGCAGGGTAGACCTGGGGCCAACGTCCTGACTTTC	CASGLQGRPGANVLTF
TRBV5-4	-	TRBJ1-3	-	TGTGCCAGCAGCTTGGCGGGGATCTCTGGAAACACCATATATTTT	CASSLAGISGNTIYF
TRBV20-1	many	TRBJ2-2	-	TGCAGTGCTAGAGAGATGCAGGGTATCACCGGGGAGCTGTTTTTT	CSAREMQGITGELFF
TRBV20-1	-	TRBJ1-3	-	TGCTGTGTCCCTGGGATATCTGGAAACACCATATATTTT	CCVPGISGNTIYF
TRBV11-2	-	TRBJ2-2	-	TGTGCCAGCAGCTTCGCTAGTCTCAACACCGGGGAGCTGTTTTTC	CASSFASLNTGELFF
TRBV6-5	-	TRBJ1-1	TRBD1	TGTGCCAGCAGTACCGCCCAGGGGGGTACTGAAGCTTTCTTT	CASSTAQGGTEAFF
TRBV14	-	TRBJ2-2	-	TGTGCCAGCAGCTATCTACCAGCGCCTAACACCGGGGAGCTGTTTTTC	CASSYLPAPNTGELFF
TRBV11-2	-	TRBJ2-7	-	TGTGTCAGCAGCAGTCATGACGAGCAGTACTTC	CVSSSHDEQYF
TRBV30	-	TRBJ1-5	-	TGTGCTTGGAGTTTTTCGCGGGGGGATCAGCCCCAGCATTTT	CAWSFSRGDQPQHF
TRBV14	-	TRBJ2-5	-	TGTGCCAGAAGTCCAAACAGGGAGACACAGTACTTC	CARSPNRETQYF
TRBV6-5	-	TRBJ2-7	-	TGTGCCAGCAGGCCTCCGGGACTTTCCGAGCAGTACTTC	CASRPPGLSEQYF
TRBV11-3	-	TRBJ1-5	-	TGTGCCAGTAACTCCGCGCTAGCAGATAGCACAGATACGCAGCATTTT	CASNSALADSTDTQHF
TRBV4-2	-	TRBJ1-1	TRBD1	TGTGCCAGCAGCCCGCCCTTAGGGACAGTGAAAACTGGAGCTTTCTTT	CASSPPLGTVKTGAFF
TRBV10-2	-	TRBJ1-5	-	TGCGCAAGCAGTGATGGGGGAGGGGAGCCAAGTCAGCTCCAGCATTTT	CASSDGGGEPSQLQHF
TRBV6-1	-	TRBJ1-3	-	TGTGCCAGCATCCTGCACGGAGGTGGAAACACCATTTATTTT	CASILHGGGNTIYF
TRBV28	-	TRBJ1-5	-	TGTGTCAGCAGTGAACTTGACGGTGATCAGCCCCAGCATTTT	CVSSELDGDQPQHF
TRBV11-1	-	TRBJ2-1	-	TGTGCCAGCAGCATCGACAACTATAGCACCAATAAGCAGTTCTTC	CASSIDNYSTNKQFF
TRBV7-8	-	TRBJ2-2	-	TGTGCCAGCAGCCTTAAGGAGAGGCTGTTGACCGGGAAGCTGTTTTTT	CASSLKERLLTGKLFF
TRBV6-5	many	TRBJ2-1	-	TGTGCCAGCAGTTCTAACACGGACTACAATGAGCAGTTCTTC	CASSSNTDYNEQFF
TRBV5-4	once	TRBJ2-1	-	TGTACCAGCAGGTTGGGCGGGACCTACAATGAGCAGTTCTTC	CTSRLGGTYNEQFF
TRBV20-1	many	TRBJ2-5	TRBD2	TGCAGTGGGAGGGCGGGAGGAGAGACCCAGTACTTC	CSGRAGGETQYF
TRBV19	-	TRBJ1-1	-	TGCGCCAGTAGTCCCGGCTCATCTCAGGGTTTCTCTGAAGCTTTCTTT	CASSPGSSQGFSEAFF
TRBV6-6	-	TRBJ1-4	-	TGTGCCAGCGGCCTAACCCCGTCGAAGGGGATTAATGAAAGACTGTTTTTT	CASGLTPSKGINERLFF
TRBV7-9	-	TRBJ2-1	-	TGTGCCAGCAGCTTCGGCAGAGATGAGCAGCCCTTC	CASSFGRDEQPF
TRBV30	few	TRBJ2-7	-	TGTGCCTGGAGTGTAGCCTACGAGCAGTACTTC	CAWSVAYEQYF
TRBV6-2/TRBV6-3	-	TRBJ2-4	TRBD1	TGTGTCAGCGGTCGTGCAGGGGGATTAGCCAAAAACATTCAGTACTTC	CVSGRAGGLAKNIQYF
TRBV4-2	-	TRBJ1-6	-	TGTGCCACCAGCCAAGGAGGTGGCAGTACCTGTAATTCACCCCTCCACTTT	CATSQGGGSTCNSPLHF
TRBV6-1	-	TRBJ1-2	-	TGTGCCAGCAGTTACGGGAGAGGGGACGGCTACACCTTT	CASSYGRGDGYTF
TRBV12-3/TRBV12-4	medium-sized	TRBJ2-7	TRBD1	TGTGCCAGCAGTCAAGGACAGGGCCGCTTAGAGCAGTACTTC	CASSQGQGRLEQYF
TRBV12-5	few	TRBJ2-1	TRBD2	TGTGTTAGTGGTTTCTACTCTAGCGGGAGAGACCACTCCTACAATGAGCAGTTCTTC	CVSGFYSSGRDHSYNEQFF
TRBV5-6	many	TRBJ2-5	-	TGTGCCAGCAGCTTGGGGGGCACACACAGGGTGCGGGCCCAGTACTTC	CASSLGGTHRVRAQYF
TRBV11-2	-	TRBJ2-3	-	TGTGTCAGCAGCTTAGGACCCCCAGAGGACCATACGCAGTATTTT	CVSSLGPPEDHTQYF
TRBV7-6	few	TRBJ1-4	-	TGTGCCAGCAGCTTAGAGGGGGGTGCAACTAATGAAAAACTGTTTTTT	CASSLEGGATNEKLFF
TRBV29-1	-	TRBJ2-5	-	TGCAGCGTAGCGCATAGAAACCAAGAGACCCAGTACTTC	CSVAHRNQETQYF
TRBV7-3	many	TRBJ2-7	-	TGTGCCAGCAGCTTAACGCAGCTAGCCGTCGAGCAGTACTTC	CASSLTQLAVEQYF
TRBV5-1	many	TRBJ2-5	TRBD1	TGCGCCAGCAGCATGCCTCCGGGACAGTCGGCGGAGACCCAGTACTTC	CASSMPPGQSAETQYF
TRBV7-9	-	TRBJ1-4	-	TGTGTCAGCAGCTTAGATGGGGTGTTCCCAACTAATGAAAAACTGTTTTTT	CVSSLDGVFPTNEKLFF
TRBV6-5	-	TRBJ2-7	TRBD2	TGTCCCAGTCACTCTAGCGGGGCCTCCTACGAGCAGTACTTC	CPSHSSGASYEQYF
TRBV5-1	few	TRBJ2-5	TRBD1	TGCGCCAGCAGCGAAGGGACAGGGGGGTACCAAGAGACCCAGTACTTC	CASSEGTGGYQETQYF
TRBV29-1	-	TRBJ1-1	-	TGCAGCGTAGGCCCCACTGGGTCTGAAGCTCTCTTT	CSVGPTGSEALF
TRBV7-9	many	TRBJ2-7	-	TGTGCCAGCAGCTCCATGGGGGCCTCCTACGAGCAGTACTTC	CASSSMGASYEQYF
TRBV20-1	many	TRBJ2-1	-	TGCAGTGCTTTTCGAGGTAGCTCCTACAATGAGCAGTTCTTC	CSAFRGSSYNEQFF
TRBV28	many	TRBJ2-7	-	TGTGCCAGCAGAAACTCCGGTCGGCCTTCCTTAGAGCAGTACTTC	CASRNSGRPSLEQYF
TRBV7-8	-	TRBJ2-1	TRBD2	TGTGCCAGCAGGTCCAAGAGGCTAGCGGGGAACAATGAGCAGTTCTTC	CASRSKRLAGNNEQFF
TRBV29-1	-	TRBJ2-7	-	TGCAGCGTTGATGGCAGGGGGGCAGAATCCTACGAGCAATACTTC	CSVDGRGAESYEQYF
TRBV4-1	-	TRBJ2-3	-	TGCGCCAGCAGCCAGAATACGGGCCAGGACATCACAGATATGCAGTATTTT	CASSQNTGQDITDMQYF
TRBV20-1	many	TRBJ1-6	TRBD1	TGCAGTGCGAAGCAAAACAGGGGGCAGGTGGATTCACCCCTCCACTTT	CSAKQNRGQVDSPLHF
TRBV5-1	once	TRBJ2-3	-	TGCGCCAGCAGCTTCGGCTCAGACACTGATACGCAGTATTTT	CASSFGSDTDTQYF
TRBV5-5	-	TRBJ2-3	-	TGTCCCAGCAGCCGGTGGGGTGAGAGGCCAGATACGCAGTATTTT	CPSSRWGERPDTQYF
TRBV5-1	-	TRBJ2-7	-	TGCGCCAGCACCTTGGTAACGGGAGTGGAGCAGTACTTC	CASTLVTGVEQYF
TRBV6-5	many	TRBJ2-1	-	TGTGCCAGCAGTGAATACTTGGGGACTCTAGGGGGCAATGAGCAGTTCTTC	CASSEYLGTLGGNEQFF